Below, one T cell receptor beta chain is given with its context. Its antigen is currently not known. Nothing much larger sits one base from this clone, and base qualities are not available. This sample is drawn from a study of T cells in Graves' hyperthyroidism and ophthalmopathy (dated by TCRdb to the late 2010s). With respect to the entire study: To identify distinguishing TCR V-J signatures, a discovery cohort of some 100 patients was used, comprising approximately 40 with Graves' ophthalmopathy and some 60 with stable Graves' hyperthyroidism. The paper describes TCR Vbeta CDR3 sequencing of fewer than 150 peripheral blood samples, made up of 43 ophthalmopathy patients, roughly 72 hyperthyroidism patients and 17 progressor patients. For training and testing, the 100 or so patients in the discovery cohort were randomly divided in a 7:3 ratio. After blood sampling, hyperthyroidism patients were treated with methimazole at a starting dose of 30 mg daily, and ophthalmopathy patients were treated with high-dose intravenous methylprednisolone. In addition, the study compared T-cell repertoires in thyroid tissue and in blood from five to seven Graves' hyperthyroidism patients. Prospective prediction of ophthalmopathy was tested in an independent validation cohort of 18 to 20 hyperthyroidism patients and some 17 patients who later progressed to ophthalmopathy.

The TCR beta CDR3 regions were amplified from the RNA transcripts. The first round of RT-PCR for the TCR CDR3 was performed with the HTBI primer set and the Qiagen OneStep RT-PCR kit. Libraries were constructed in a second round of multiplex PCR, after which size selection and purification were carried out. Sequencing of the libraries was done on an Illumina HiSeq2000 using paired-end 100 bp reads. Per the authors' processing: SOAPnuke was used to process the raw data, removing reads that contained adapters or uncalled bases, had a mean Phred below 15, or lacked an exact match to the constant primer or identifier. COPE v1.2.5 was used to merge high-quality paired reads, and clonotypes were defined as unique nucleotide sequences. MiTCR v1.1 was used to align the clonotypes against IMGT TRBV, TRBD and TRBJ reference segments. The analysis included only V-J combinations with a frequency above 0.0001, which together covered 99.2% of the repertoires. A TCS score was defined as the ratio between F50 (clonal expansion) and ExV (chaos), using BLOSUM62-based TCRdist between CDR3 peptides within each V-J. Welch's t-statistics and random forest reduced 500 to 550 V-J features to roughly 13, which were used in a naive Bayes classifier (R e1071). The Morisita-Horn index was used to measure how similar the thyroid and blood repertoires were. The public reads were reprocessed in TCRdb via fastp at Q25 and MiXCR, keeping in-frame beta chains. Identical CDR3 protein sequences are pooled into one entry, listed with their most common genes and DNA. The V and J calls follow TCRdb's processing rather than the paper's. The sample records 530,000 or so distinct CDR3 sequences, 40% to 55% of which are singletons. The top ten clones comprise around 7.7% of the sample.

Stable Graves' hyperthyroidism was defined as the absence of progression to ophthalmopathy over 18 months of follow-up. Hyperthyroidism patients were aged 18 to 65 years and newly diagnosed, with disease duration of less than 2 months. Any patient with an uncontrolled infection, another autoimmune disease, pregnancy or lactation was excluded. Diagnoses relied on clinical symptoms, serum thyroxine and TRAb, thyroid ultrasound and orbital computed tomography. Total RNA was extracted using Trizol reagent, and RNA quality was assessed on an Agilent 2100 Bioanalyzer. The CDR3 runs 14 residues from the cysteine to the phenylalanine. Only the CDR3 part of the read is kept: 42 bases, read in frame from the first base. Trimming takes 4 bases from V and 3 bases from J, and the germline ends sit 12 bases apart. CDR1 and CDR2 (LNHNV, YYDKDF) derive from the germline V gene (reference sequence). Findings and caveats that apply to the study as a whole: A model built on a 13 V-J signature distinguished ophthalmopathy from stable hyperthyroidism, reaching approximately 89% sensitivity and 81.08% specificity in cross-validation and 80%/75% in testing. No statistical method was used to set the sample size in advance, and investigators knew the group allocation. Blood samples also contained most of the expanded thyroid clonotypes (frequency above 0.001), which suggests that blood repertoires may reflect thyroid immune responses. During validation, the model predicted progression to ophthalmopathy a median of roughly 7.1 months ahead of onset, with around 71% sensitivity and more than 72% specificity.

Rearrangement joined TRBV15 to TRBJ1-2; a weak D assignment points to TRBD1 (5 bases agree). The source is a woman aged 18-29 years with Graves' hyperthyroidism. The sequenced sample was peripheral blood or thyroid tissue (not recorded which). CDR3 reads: CATSKGLGDYGYTF. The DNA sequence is TGTGCCACCAGCAAGGGGTTAGGGGACTATGGCTACACCTTC.